These T cell receptor beta chains were read from a single sample in a study of T cell responses to AZD1222 COVID-19 vaccine. Sequencing used immunoSEQ multiplex PCR; TCRdb keeps in-frame clones, though not all of them. The sample consists of approximately 150,000 clones, about 92% of them appearing once. This specimen was peripheral blood, taken on day 0 of AZD1222 vaccination. All receptors derive from an adult in good health. The CDR3 runs from the conserved cysteine through the conserved F or W. D genes are given only for firm matches.

D: TRBD1; V: TRBV7-8; CDR3: CASSLVGTVTYEQYF
D: .; V: TRBV12-3/TRBV12-4; CDR3: CASSLGSQETQYF
D: TRBD2; V: TRBV7-2; CDR3: CASSRASGGSTDTQYF
D: .; V: TRBV19; CDR3: CASSIGALGTEAFF
D: TRBD1; V: TRBV5-1; CDR3: CASGETGTGPLGYTF
D: .; V: TRBV18; CDR3: CASSPSRWGAIGETQYF
D: TRBD1; V: TRBV2; CDR3: CASSGTGRGGQPQHF
D: .; V: TRBV6-2/TRBV6-3; CDR3: CASSHPGQGNTGELFF
D: TRBD2; V: TRBV7-3; CDR3: CASSPLAGDYNEQFF
D: TRBD1; V: TRBV19; CDR3: CASNWDRATGGYTF
D: TRBD1; V: TRBV4-1; CDR3: CASSQILLGQDNFSGANVLTF
D: .; V: TRBV29-1; CDR3: CSAQDMGTDTQYF
D: .; V: TRBV5-1; CDR3: CASSLEGPRNTEAFF
D: .; V: TRBV4-1; CDR3: CASSALDRNEQFF
D: .; V: TRBV2; CDR3: CASSGMSSTEAFF
D: TRBD1; V: TRBV13; CDR3: CASSFRQGGSPLHF
D: .; V: TRBV6-1; CDR3: CASSEQEYQPQHF
D: .; V: TRBV28; CDR3: CAAVETRNNEQFF
D: .; V: TRBV28; CDR3: CASSSAGGRGTEAFF
D: TRBD1; V: TRBV4-1; CDR3: CASSHMGTASGANVLTF
D: .; V: TRBV18; CDR3: CASSPGNIQYF
D: .; V: TRBV19; CDR3: CASSISGSSYEQYF
D: .; V: TRBV10-3; CDR3: CAIRKTGFAYGYTF
D: TRBD1; V: TRBV20-1; CDR3: CSAPIQGRAFF
D: .; V: TRBV6-5; CDR3: CASSSVETQYF
D: TRBD1; V: TRBV19; CDR3: CASSRQGNSPLHF
D: TRBD2; V: TRBV4-2; CDR3: CASSLQVAGANTGELFF
D: TRBD1; V: TRBV2; CDR3: CASRSTGVETQYF
D: .; V: TRBV7-8; CDR3: CASSLAPGLGWGYNEQFF
D: TRBD1; V: TRBV11-3; CDR3: CASSGGQLNTEAFF
D: .; V: TRBV9; CDR3: CASSVPSAEAFF
D: TRBD2; V: TRBV27; CDR3: CASSLTSGGTHTGELFF
D: .; V: TRBV12-5; CDR3: CASGLGLNTEAFF
D: .; V: TRBV4-1; CDR3: CASSQGGGEAFF
D: TRBD1; V: TRBV10-3; CDR3: CAISGTGGSFVGYTF
D: .; V: TRBV5-1; CDR3: CASSSAQNTEAFF
D: TRBD2; V: TRBV18; CDR3: CASSFGLADYNEQFF
D: .; V: TRBV3-1/TRBV3-2; CDR3: CASSEGPQGGALPLHF
D: .; V: TRBV7-2; CDR3: CASSPAGVANQPQHF
D: TRBD1; V: TRBV18; CDR3: CASSRDRDPMVGYTF
D: .; V: TRBV24-1; CDR3: CATSGGGSYNEQFF
D: .; V: TRBV6-1; CDR3: CASSEVAGQEIYEQYF